A single sample is the source of the 31 T cell receptor beta chains below, sequenced in a study of T cell changes during pregnancy in multiple sclerosis. The repertoire was sequenced with immunoSEQ multiplex PCR; TCRdb's copy has only in-frame clones and lacks some. The sample contains about 75,000 clones, approximately 95% of which appear only once. The specimen was CD4+ T cells from peripheral blood mononuclear cells, collected after pregnancy. These receptors all come from a female donor with multiple sclerosis, enrolled in a pregnancy study.

The chain recombines TRBV29-1 with TRBJ2-1; 10 nucleotides match TRBD2. The CDR3 extends over 13 amino acids. Losses at the gene ends were 4 bases for V and 9 bases for J; bases not matched to a gene: 6. Germline V gives CDR1 SQVTM, CDR2 ANQGSEA. The CDR3 region has the DNA TGCAGCGTTGCTAGCGGGAGTTCGGGTGAGCAGTTCTTC. This codes for CSVASGSSGEQFF.

This sequence joins TRBV29-1 and TRBJ2-1; 7 positions agree with TRBD2. V lost 6 bases, J lost 0 bases, and 5 bases stayed unmatched. The length of the CDR3 is 14 residues. Germline lookup yields CDR1 SQVTM and CDR2 ANQGSEA. CDR3 DNA sequence: TGCAGCGTGGGGGGGGAGGGCTCCTACAATGAGCAGTTCTTC. This sequence encodes CSVGGEGSYNEQFF.

V usage is TRBV7-9 and J usage is TRBJ2-1; the D gene is possibly TRBD2 (7 bases). Trimming shortened V by 3 bases and J by 5 bases, and 14 bases separated the two germline ends. The CDR3 consists of 15 residues. From germline, CDR1 is SEHNR and CDR2 FQNEAQ (reference sequence). The CDR3 region has the DNA TGTGCCAGCAGCTTGTCCAGGGGAGGGAACAATGAGCAGTTCTTC. This translates into CASSLSRGGNNEQFF.

The chain joins TRBV27 to TRBJ2-2; 7 nucleotides align to TRBD1. The CDR3 is 14 residues long. Trimming removed 6 bases from V and 4 bases from J; junction bases left unmatched: 5. Germline values: CDR1 MNHEY, CDR2 SMNVEV (reference sequence). The CDR3 protein is CASREDRPTGELFF. Here the CDR3 DNA reads TGTGCCAGCAGAGAGGACAGGCCCACCGGGGAGCTGTTTTTT.

The chain uses TRBV6-5 and TRBJ1-2; D uncertain. The germline gives CDR1 MNHEY, CDR2 SVGAGI. Deletions cut 0 bases from V and 5 bases from J, with 7 bases between. The CDR3 is 13 residues long. CDR3 amino acids: CASSYSRLYGYTF. DNA of the CDR3: TGTGCCAGCAGTTACTCCCGGTTATATGGCTACACCTTC.

This rearrangement joins TRBV6-6 to TRBJ2-3; 8 bases are a match to TRBD2. This CDR3 comprises 15 residues. Trimming cost V 1 base and J 6 bases; bases outside gene matches: 6. Germline CDR1 is MNHNY and CDR2 is SVGAGI (reference sequence). This CDR3 reads CASSYLEAGADTQYF. DNA for the CDR3: TGTGCCAGCAGTTACTTGGAAGCGGGAGCGGATACGCAGTATTTT.

This chain uses TRBV7-8 with TRBJ2-7; D unclear. CDR1 SGHVS and CDR2 FQNEAQ come from the germline V gene. Trimming took off 1 base at V and 4 bases at J, with 14 bases between the two ends. This CDR3 is built from 15 residues. The CDR3 DNA reads TGTGCCAGCAGCTTAGATCTACGTCTCGCGTACGAGCAGTACTTC. This sequence encodes CASSLDLRLAYEQYF.

This chain connects TRBV7-2 to TRBJ2-5; TRBD1 agrees at 9 bases. Germline V gene lookup returns CDR1 SGHTA and CDR2 FQGNSA. This CDR3 spans 19 amino acids. J gave up 1 base and V 5 bases, and 17 bases lay outside the gene matches. The CDR3 DNA reads as TGTGCCAGCAGCCCGGACAGGGGAGGGGTCTGGGACCCCCAAGAGACCCAGTACTTC. This codes for CASSPDRGGVWDPQETQYF.

The chain couples TRBV27 to TRBJ1-5, with 7 bases matching TRBD1. V lost 5 bases, J lost 1 base, and 20 bases stayed unmatched. CDR3 length: 20 amino acids. Germline CDR1 MNHEY, CDR2 SMNVEV (reference sequence). The CDR3 bases are TGTGCCAGCAGTATCCAACCGCCGGGACAGCGGCGGGGAAGCAATCAGCCCCAGCATTTT. Its translation: CASSIQPPGQRRGSNQPQHF.

The chain recombines TRBV28 with TRBJ2-5; 8 bases agree with TRBD1. The V gene end was trimmed by 4 bases and the J gene end by 5 bases; junction bases not matched to a gene: 6. The germline gives CDR1 MDHEN, CDR2 SYDVKM. This CDR3 region has 14 residues. CDR3 DNA sequence: TGTGCCAGCAGTTCGGCGGACAGGGCTGAGACCCAGTACTTC. This gives the protein CASSSADRAETQYF.

CDR3: CASLSRDSGNTIYF. The CDR3, as DNA: TGTGCCAGCTTATCTCGGGACTCTGGAAACACCATATATTTT. V gene TRBV7-2 combines with J gene TRBJ1-3; D gene unclear. The CDR3 sequence is 14 residues long. Germline values: CDR1 SGHTA, CDR2 FQGNSA. Deletions cut 8 bases from V and 0 bases from J, with 11 bases between.

This sequence joins TRBV29-1 and TRBJ2-2; no firm D call. Trimming shortened V by 3 bases and J by 0 bases, and 5 bases separated the two germline ends. The length of the CDR3 is 13 residues. Per the germline V gene, CDR1 is SQVTM and CDR2 is ANQGSEA. In DNA form, the CDR3 reads TGCAGCGTTGACCCAGCGAACACCGGGGAGCTGTTTTTT. The encoded protein is CSVDPANTGELFF.

The chain combines TRBV6-6 with TRBJ2-4; D remains ambiguous. Germline CDR1 reads MNHNY; CDR2 reads SVGAGI (reference sequence). The CDR3 has 12 amino acids. The ends were cut back, 2 bases at V and 8 bases at J, with 7 bases in the middle. This CDR3 is CASSYGLDIQYF. DNA of the CDR3: TGTGCCAGCAGTTACGGCCTTGACATTCAGTACTTC.

V is TRBV4-2 and J is TRBJ2-1; TRBD1 agrees at 7 bases. V lost 4 bases and J lost 5; bases outside the gene matches: 8. Germline loops: CDR1 LGHNA, CDR2 YNFKEQ. The CDR3 is 15 amino acids. In DNA form, the CDR3 reads TGTGCCAGCAGCCTATCACAGGGGCCCCACAATGAGCAGTTCTTC. The encoded protein is CASSLSQGPHNEQFF.

V usage is TRBV9 and J usage is TRBJ1-1, with D perhaps TRBD1 (6 bases). The CDR3 is 16 amino acids. Germline CDR1 and CDR2: SGDLS and YYNGEE. The V end lost 0 bases, the J end lost 4 bases, and 16 bases lay between the germline ends. CDR3 bases: TGTGCCAGCAGCGTAGGGTCGGGGGGCGCGGGCACTGAAGCTTTCTTT. This translates into CASSVGSGGAGTEAFF.

The J gene is TRBJ2-2, the V gene TRBV12-5; D not certain. The germline V gene encodes CDR1 LGHNT and CDR2 FRNRAP. The V end was cut by 2 bases, the J end by 4 bases, with 14 bases between. The CDR3 totals 16 residues. CDR3 nucleotide sequence: TGTGCTAGTGGTTTGTCACCGGTTCTTTCCACCGGGGAGCTGTTTTTT. Amino acid sequence: CASGLSPVLSTGELFF.

This chain connects TRBV19 to TRBJ1-5; perhaps TRBD1 as D (6 bases). The CDR3 is made up of 15 amino acids. The germline CDR1 and CDR2 sequences are LNHDA and SQIVND (reference sequence). Trimming cost V 0 bases and J 4 bases, with 10 bases left between them. The CDR3 loop reads CASSIDQGGNQPQHF. The CDR3 bases are TGTGCCAGTAGTATAGATCAAGGGGGTAATCAGCCCCAGCATTTT.

Note on this clone: The junction and the germline gene differ at one end; a read error may be behind it. The chain is built from TRBV7-7 and TRBJ2-5; D perhaps matches TRBD2 (6 bases). Germline-derived CDR1 and CDR2 are SSHAT and FNYEAQ (reference sequence). The CDR3 contains 15 residues. For the CDR3, the DNA is TGTGCTAGCAGTTATCAGGGAGGTGAAAAAGAGACCCAGTACTTC. Translated, it gives CASSYQGGEKETQYF.

J is TRBJ2-7 and V is TRBV6-5; tentative D call: TRBD1 (5 bases). The CDR3 totals 13 residues. Looked up from germline, CDR1 is MNHEY and CDR2 is SVGAGI. Trimming stripped 8 bases from V and 0 bases from J, with 11 bases between. The CDR3 sequence is CASGEQDSYEQYF. The CDR3 DNA reads TGTGCCAGCGGAGAACAGGACTCCTACGAGCAGTACTTC.

This clone was counted a single time. The chain employs TRBV28 and TRBJ2-1, with D possibly TRBD2 on 6 matching bases. V lost 3 bases, J lost 0 bases, and 9 bases lay in between. Germline CDR1 is MDHEN and CDR2 is SYDVKM. This CDR3 contains 15 residues. This CDR3 reads CASSLGGASYNEQFF. The CDR3 DNA is TGTGCCAGCAGTTTGGGCGGGGCCTCCTACAATGAGCAGTTCTTC.

V and J are TRBV27 and TRBJ2-2; tentatively, D is TRBD1 (6 bases). Trimming stripped 2 bases from V and 6 bases from J, with 13 bases between. Germline V gene sequence: CDR1 MNHEY, CDR2 SMNVEV (reference sequence). CDR3 length: 15 amino acids. CDR3 DNA sequence: TGTGCCAGCAGTTTACTGGGGGCTCAGGCCGGGGAGCTGTTTTTT. This codes for CASSLLGAQAGELFF.

The J gene is TRBJ2-1, the V gene TRBV19; 8 bases fit TRBD1. Germline CDR1 is LNHDA and CDR2 is SQIVND (reference sequence). The length of the CDR3 is 16 residues. The J segment lost 3 bases and the V segment lost 4 bases, leaving 8 bases of the junction unmatched. The CDR3 nucleotides are TGTGCCAGTAGTACCCCAGGGGGCCCCGGCTACAATGAGCAGTTCTTC. Translating gives CASSTPGGPGYNEQFF.

Only one count was recorded for this clone. The chain joins TRBV29-1 to TRBJ2-7, with unresolved D. This CDR3 spans 11 amino acids. With 4 bases removed from V and 4 bases from J, the gap between germline ends came to 8 bases. Germline assignment: CDR1 SQVTM and CDR2 ANQGSEA. This CDR3 is CSVVSGYEQYF. CDR3 DNA: TGCAGCGTTGTCTCGGGTTACGAGCAGTACTTC.

J is TRBJ2-3 and V is TRBV19, with 8 bases matching TRBD1. The CDR3 is made up of 15 amino acids. CDR1 is LNHDA and CDR2 is SQIVND in the germline V gene (reference sequence). Trimming at V came to 6 bases and at J to 3 bases, leaving 8 bases not matched to a gene. CDR3 in DNA: TGTGCCAGTAGCGCGACAGGGGCAGTGACAGATACGCAGTATTTT. Translation gives CASSATGAVTDTQYF.

This CDR3 reads CASSFNPGTAINTEAFF. Written as DNA, the CDR3 is TGTGCCAGCAGTTTCAACCCTGGGACAGCAATTAACACTGAAGCTTTCTTT. This chain links TRBV28 with TRBJ1-1; 7 bases fit TRBD1. This CDR3 is built from 17 residues. J was trimmed by 2 bases and V by 3 bases; bases with no gene match: 12. CDR1 is MDHEN, CDR2 SYDVKM, per germline.

The V and J genes are TRBV7-9 and TRBJ1-1; TRBD1 matches 7 bases. The CDR3 has 13 residues. Losses at the gene ends were 5 bases for V and 4 bases for J; bases not matched to a gene: 4. Germline values: CDR1 SEHNR, CDR2 FQNEAQ (reference sequence). The CDR3 coding sequence is TGTGCCAGCAGCCTAACAGGGGTCACTGAAGCTTTCTTT. Amino acid sequence: CASSLTGVTEAFF.

In this sample, this clone turned up a few times. The chain has TRBV11-1 and TRBJ1-1; no clear D. V was clipped by 2 bases and J by 7 bases, with 14 bases between them. The CDR3 totals 14 residues. Germline CDR1 is SGHAT and CDR2 is FQDESV (reference sequence). DNA of the CDR3: TGTGCCAGCAGCTTAATGAGGCAGACCAGTGAAGCTTTCTTT. Its protein product is CASSLMRQTSEAFF.

V usage is TRBV5-1 and J usage is TRBJ2-1; D perhaps matches TRBD2 (6 bases). Germline V gene lookup returns CDR1 SGHRS and CDR2 YFSETQ. The CDR3 totals 17 residues. The V end was cut by 0 bases, the J end by 0 bases, with 13 bases between. CDR3 region: CASSLGRDSGSYNEQFF. The CDR3 coding sequence is TGCGCCAGCAGCTTGGGTCGGGATAGCGGCTCCTACAATGAGCAGTTCTTC.

J is TRBJ2-2 and V is TRBV4-2; 11 nucleotides line up with TRBD2. The CDR3 loop spans 17 amino acids. V trimming: 4 bases; J trimming: 0 bases; junction bases outside the gene matches: 4. Germline V gene lookup returns CDR1 LGHNA and CDR2 YNFKEQ. The CDR3 loop reads CASSPRLAGSNTGELFF. DNA of the CDR3: TGTGCCAGCAGCCCACGACTAGCGGGATCGAACACCGGGGAGCTGTTTTTT.

The CDR3 is CSVNVGTYEQYF. CDR3 DNA sequence: TGCAGCGTTAACGTCGGGACCTACGAGCAGTACTTC. The chain has TRBV29-1 and TRBJ2-7, with TRBD2 as a possible D gene (5 bases). V was pared by 5 bases and J by 2 bases, with 10 bases between. CDR3 length: 12 amino acids. CDR1 is SQVTM and CDR2 is ANQGSEA in the germline V gene.

V and J are TRBV6-5 and TRBJ1-1, with D unclear. V lost 7 bases to trimming and J lost 9 bases, with 15 bases between them. CDR3 length: 12 residues. Germline V gene data show CDR1 as MNHEY and CDR2 as SVGAGI. The CDR3 here is CASTPLSGKAFF. CDR3 nucleotides: TGTGCCAGCACCCCTTTGTCAGGTAAAGCTTTCTTT.